Reported below is one TCR beta chain. Time point specified: patch test 3, about 24 weeks after DPC sensitization. As for treatment: therapeutic diphenylcyclopropenone sensitization with weekly scalp DPC. The V and J ends lost 10 bases and 2 bases, in that order; junction bases with no gene match: 5. Germline CDR1 is ENHRY and CDR2 is SYGVKD. The CDR3 contains 13 residues. TCRdb independently ran MiXCR on the RACE reads; one entry per CDR3 protein. The sample includes 210,000 or so distinct CDR3 sequences, under 30% seen only once; the top ten take 2.5%. The sample comes from a study of human T cells and chemical hapten exposure.

The chain couples TRBV10-3 to TRBJ2-3; 8 bases map to TRBD2. The sample in question was whole blood, obtained in connection with sensitization to the hapten diphenylcyclopropenone (DPC). The clonotype originates from a woman in her thirties or forties with alopecia areata. Some clones in this sample may be carry-over from other donors' samples. The DNA for the CDR3 is TGTGCCACTTCGGGAGGGTTCACAGATACGCAGTATTTT. As protein: CATSGGFTDTQYF.